A single sample is the source of the 17 T cell receptor beta chains below, sequenced in a study of cytomegalovirus exposure and HLA in healthy donors. Some clones are missing from TCRdb's copy, which holds only in-frame ones; the method was immunoSEQ multiplex PCR. The sample includes roughly 100,000 clones, roughly nine tenths of them seen just once. What was sequenced was PBMCs. The receptors come from a young woman in good health and CMV-seropositive.

The rearrangement joins TRBV7-2 to TRBJ2-5; 10 nucleotides line up with TRBD2. The ends lost 5 bases at V and 2 bases at J; junction bases unmatched: 5. The germline CDR1 and CDR2 sequences are SGHTA and FQGNSA. The CDR3 sequence is 15 residues long. CDR3 sequence (DNA): TGTGCCAGCAGCCCTCTAGCGGGGGTACAAGAGACCCAGTACTTC. This codes for CASSPLAGVQETQYF.

This clone was counted between two and nine times. This chain links TRBV27 with TRBJ1-2; 8 bases line up with TRBD1. J was trimmed by 8 bases and V by 6 bases; bases with no gene match: 8. The CDR3 runs to 13 residues. Germline CDR1 MNHEY, CDR2 SMNVEV (reference sequence). The CDR3 DNA sequence: TGTGCCAGCAGCCAGACAGGGGACGAGGGCTACACCTTC. Translated: CASSQTGDEGYTF.

V gene TRBV7-9 combines with J gene TRBJ1-4; 10 nucleotides line up with TRBD1. With 6 bases clipped from V and 8 bases from J, the junction kept 3 bases outside the gene matches. CDR1 is SEHNR and CDR2 is FQNEAQ in the germline V gene (reference sequence). The CDR3 extends over 13 amino acids. The CDR3 loop reads CASRTGGREKLFF. The DNA of the CDR3 is TGTGCCAGCAGGACAGGGGGCCGAGAAAAACTGTTTTTT.

The J gene is TRBJ2-3, the V gene TRBV10-1, with 8 bases matching TRBD2. CDR1 and CDR2 (germline): WNHNN, SYGVQD (reference sequence). The CDR3 extends over 16 amino acids. V shed 4 bases and J 10 bases; nucleotides not matched to a gene: 16. CDR3 DNA: TGCGCCAGCAGTGCCGGATCCGGGGGGGACGGGATGCCGCAGTATTTT. As protein: CASSAGSGGDGMPQYF.

J is TRBJ2-3 and V is TRBV7-5; the D call in the table, TRBD1, was not verified against the DNA. TRBV7-5 is a recognized pseudogene. This CDR3 region has 19 residues. DNA of the CDR3: TGTGCCAGAAGCTCATTCTTCCCCCCTTCAAGGGGTTTTACAGATACGCAGTATTTT. Translation gives CARSSFFPPSRGFTDTQYF.

The chain is built from TRBV28 and TRBJ2-1; 12 bases are a match to TRBD2. This CDR3 has 13 amino acids. V was pared by 10 bases and J by 8 bases, with 6 bases of the junction left unmatched. Germline CDR1 MDHEN, CDR2 SYDVKM. CDR3 loop: CATSGGAGDEQFF. The CDR3, as DNA: TGTGCCACTAGCGGGGGGGCCGGGGATGAGCAGTTCTTC.

The V and J genes are TRBV5-1 and TRBJ2-5, with TRBD2 identical over 8 bases. The germline gives CDR1 SGHRS, CDR2 YFSETQ. With V trimmed by 0 bases and J by 2 bases, 3 bases remained unmatched. This CDR3 is built from 15 residues. CDR3 residues: CASSLVSGEQETQYF. The CDR3 DNA sequence: TGCGCCAGCAGCTTGGTTAGCGGGGAACAAGAGACCCAGTACTTC.

The V and J genes are TRBV4-1 and TRBJ2-7, with 8 bases lining up with TRBD1. Trimming at V came to 5 bases and at J to 1 base, leaving 10 bases not matched to a gene. Per germline, CDR1 MGHRA and CDR2 YSYEKL. This CDR3 region has 16 residues. The CDR3 protein is CASSADGTGKSYEQYF. The CDR3 DNA is TGCGCCAGCAGCGCTGATGGGACAGGCAAGTCCTACGAGCAGTACTTC.

CDR3 nucleotides: TGTGCCAGCAGCCAAGGGGGAGGAGCGGCTAGCACAGATACGCAGTATTTT. Amino acid sequence: CASSQGGGAASTDTQYF. The chain recombines TRBV4-2 with TRBJ2-3, with D possibly being TRBD2 (6 bases). Germline V gene lookup returns CDR1 LGHNA and CDR2 YNFKEQ. The CDR3 spans 17 residues. V gave up 1 base and J gave up 0 bases, with 14 bases separating them.

The sample holds one count of this clone. This chain connects TRBV10-2 to TRBJ1-3; D unclear. V was clipped by 4 bases and J by 0 bases, with 4 bases between them. CDR1 WSHSY and CDR2 SAAADI come from the germline V gene. CDR3 length equals 13 residues. DNA for the CDR3: TGCGCCAGCAGTGTCCACTCTGGAAACACCATATATTTT. It is translated as CASSVHSGNTIYF.

This chain connects TRBV6-1 to TRBJ1-1, with D hard to call. V dropped 5 bases and J dropped 1 base, with 11 bases sitting between them. The germline V gene has CDR1 MNHNS and CDR2 SASEGT. The CDR3 has 14 amino acids. CDR3 coding DNA: TGTGCCAGCAGTTTCAGGATCCCGAACACTGAAGCTTTCTTT. Encoded protein: CASSFRIPNTEAFF.

The V and J genes are TRBV7-6 and TRBJ1-3; no clear D. The V end was cut by 1 base, the J end by 4 bases, with 5 bases between. Germline CDR1 and CDR2: SGHVS and FNYEAQ. CDR3 length: 13 amino acids. The CDR3 sequence: CASSLDEGNTIYF. The CDR3 DNA reads TGTGCCAGCAGCTTAGATGAGGGAAACACCATATATTTT.

This sequence joins TRBV28 and TRBJ2-7; 13 positions match TRBD2. The V and J ends lost 10 bases and 2 bases, in that order; junction bases with no gene match: 14. From germline, CDR1 is MDHEN and CDR2 SYDVKM. This CDR3 has 17 residues. The CDR3 loop is CAIRGGLAGMGAYEQYF. The CDR3 DNA follows: TGTGCCATAAGAGGGGGACTAGCGGGGATGGGGGCCTACGAGCAGTACTTC.

The chain has TRBV19 and TRBJ2-5, with TRBD1 matching 7 bases. J was trimmed by 1 base and V by 3 bases; bases with no gene match: 5. Germline-derived CDR1 and CDR2 are LNHDA and SQIVND (reference sequence). The CDR3 extends over 15 amino acids. Written as DNA, the CDR3 is TGTGCCAGTAGTATCGACAGGGTTTCCCAAGAGACCCAGTACTTC. It yields the protein CASSIDRVSQETQYF.

This clone was observed a handful of times. The rearrangement joins TRBV28 to TRBJ1-5; D not certain. CDR1 and CDR2 from the germline V gene are MDHEN and SYDVKM. The CDR3 sequence is 13 residues long. The V end lost 2 bases, the J end lost 6 bases, and 8 bases lay between the germline ends. Here the CDR3 reads CASSLKGGQPQHF. The CDR3, as DNA: TGTGCCAGCAGTTTAAAGGGAGGTCAGCCCCAGCATTTT. The whole variable domain, remainder taken from reference TRBV28 and TRBJ1-5, is DVKVTQSSRYLVKRTGEKVFLECVQDMDHENMFWYRQDPGLGLRLIYFSYDVKMKEKGDIPEGYSVSREKKERFSLILESASTNQTSMYLCASSLKGGQPQHFGDGTRLSIL.

The chain employs TRBV5-4 and TRBJ2-3; a weak D match, TRBD2 (6 bases). V was clipped by 4 bases and J by 2 bases, with 8 bases between them. Germline V lookup: CDR1 SGHNT, CDR2 YYREEE (reference sequence). The length of the CDR3 is 13 residues. CDR3 nucleotide sequence: TGTGCCAGCAGCGGGGGGATCACAGATACGCAGTATTTT. Translated, it gives CASSGGITDTQYF.

This clone was seen once. The chain links TRBV4-1 to TRBJ1-4; 8 positions match TRBD1. The CDR3 runs to 16 residues. V dropped 0 bases and J dropped 8; count of bases not matched to a gene: 8. CDR1 MGHRA and CDR2 YSYEKL come from the germline V gene. The CDR3 DNA reads as TGCGCCAGCAGCCAAGAGACAGGGGAATGGAACGAAAAACTGTTTTTT. Translated: CASSQETGEWNEKLFF.